These T cell receptor beta chains were read from a single sample in a study of blood T cell repertoires in COVID-19. The repertoire was sequenced with immunoSEQ multiplex PCR; TCRdb's copy has only in-frame clones and lacks some. The sample consists of 200,000 to 250,000 clones, approximately 86% of them appearing once. Specimen: peripheral blood. The receptors stem from a woman aged 60-75 years who had recovered from COVID-19. Both conserved end residues are part of each CDR3. A D gene is named only where the DNA matches it firmly. Where a row states a size, it is once, few, many or the class of an expanded clone; other rows omit it.

clone size	V gene	D gene	J gene	CDR3 DNA	CDR3 protein
NA	TRBV6-4	NA	TRBJ1-1	TGTGCCAGCGCCCCGCAGGGGAACACTGAAGCTTTCTTT	CASAPQGNTEAFF
NA	TRBV10-3	NA	TRBJ2-7	TGTGCCATCAGTGAGTCAGGAGACCACGAGCAGTACTTC	CAISESGDHEQYF
NA	TRBV28	NA	TRBJ1-2	TGTGCCAGCAGGACGCAGGGGATCTATGGCTACACCTTC	CASRTQGIYGYTF
NA	TRBV7-2	TRBD1	TRBJ2-1	TGTGCCAGCAGCTTAGGGTTCGGACAGGGGGAGGGTGCGTTCTTC	CASSLGFGQGEGAFF
NA	TRBV7-9	TRBD1	TRBJ1-4	TGTGCCAGCAGCCCTAGACAGGGCAGTGAAAAACTGTTTTTT	CASSPRQGSEKLFF
NA	TRBV11-2	NA	TRBJ1-3	TGTGCCAGCAGCTTTTCCGGGACATTATCTGGAAACACCATATATTTT	CASSFSGTLSGNTIYF
NA	TRBV2	TRBD1	TRBJ1-6	TGTGCCAGCAAGAACAGGGGGCTATATTCACCCCTCCACTTT	CASKNRGLYSPLHF
once	TRBV5-1	TRBD1	TRBJ1-4	TGCGCCAGCAGCTTGAGATCCCCTAGACAGGGCGTTGCAACTAATGAAAAACTGTTTTTT	CASSLRSPRQGVATNEKLFF
NA	TRBV19	NA	TRBJ1-2	TGTGCCAGTAGTATAACCCCTCCGACAAGTGGCTACACCTTC	CASSITPPTSGYTF
few	TRBV11-2	NA	TRBJ2-5	TGTGCCAGCAGCCCACACGAGACCCAGTACTTC	CASSPHETQYF
NA	TRBV2	NA	TRBJ1-5	TGTGCCAGCGGGCCGGGGAATCAGCCCCAGCATTTT	CASGPGNQPQHF
NA	TRBV27	NA	TRBJ1-2	TGTGCCAGCAGTTCCATACCGGGTACCTATGGCTACACCTTC	CASSSIPGTYGYTF
few	TRBV3-1/TRBV3-2	TRBD2	TRBJ2-5	TGTGCCAGCAGCCAAGATTTCCGGGCGGGGGGCGAAGAGACCCAGTACTTC	CASSQDFRAGGEETQYF
NA	TRBV7-2	NA	TRBJ1-2	TGTGCCAGCAGCTTTGGAGGATATGGCTACACCTTC	CASSFGGYGYTF
NA	TRBV5-4	TRBD1	TRBJ1-4	TGTGCCAGCAGCTGGACAGGGAGCCCTAATGAAAAACTGTTTTTT	CASSWTGSPNEKLFF
NA	TRBV10-3	NA	TRBJ2-2	TGTGCCATCAGTGCTCACAGGAGGGGCAACACCGGGGAGCTGTTTTTT	CAISAHRRGNTGELFF
NA	TRBV28	NA	TRBJ2-1	TGTGCCAGCAGATTAGAGTACAATGAGCAGTTCTTC	CASRLEYNEQFF
once	TRBV6-2/TRBV6-3	TRBD2	TRBJ2-3	TGTGCCAGCAGTTATCAAGCGGGGAAAACTTCTAGCACAGATACGCAGTATTTT	CASSYQAGKTSSTDTQYF
NA	TRBV18	NA	TRBJ2-2	TGTGCCAGCTCACTGGTAGATCCAGGGACTACCGGGGAGCTGTTTTTT	CASSLVDPGTTGELFF
NA	TRBV18	NA	TRBJ1-2	TGTGCCAGCTCACCACAGGGGACTAACTATGGCTACACCTTC	CASSPQGTNYGYTF
NA	TRBV18	TRBD1	TRBJ2-2	TGTGCCAGCTCACCAAGGACAGGCATTAACACCGGGGAGCTGTTTTTT	CASSPRTGINTGELFF
NA	TRBV7-9	TRBD2	TRBJ2-5	TGTGCCAGCAGCTTTACCCACGGGGGGGCCCCCCAAGAGACCCAGTACTTC	CASSFTHGGAPQETQYF
NA	TRBV9	NA	TRBJ2-3	TGTGCCAGCAGCGTATTTTCGCGGCAGCGGGATACGCAGTATTTT	CASSVFSRQRDTQYF
NA	TRBV6-2/TRBV6-3	TRBD2	TRBJ2-1	TGTGCCAGCAGTTACAGGGGGAGTTCGATAGCGGGGACCCGCTTTTACAATGAGCAGTTCTTC	CASSYRGSSIAGTRFYNEQFF
NA	TRBV11-1	NA	TRBJ2-5	TGTGCCAGCAGCTGGGGGACACAAGAGACCCAGTACTTC	CASSWGTQETQYF
NA	TRBV6-6	NA	TRBJ1-1	TGTGCCAGCAGCAGGGCTATAGGCACTGAAGCTTTCTTT	CASSRAIGTEAFF
NA	TRBV19	NA	TRBJ1-1	TGTGCCAGTAGTTCCGGGATTATGAACACTGAAGCTTTCTTT	CASSSGIMNTEAFF
NA	TRBV3-1/TRBV3-2	NA	TRBJ1-1	TGTGCCAGCCGAACTAAAGAGAACACTGAAGCTTTCTTT	CASRTKENTEAFF